The T cell receptor beta chain described here comes from a study of long-term antiretroviral therapy in people with HIV. The assay used was immunoSEQ (version v3.0), run at survey level. Only in-frame clones appear in the TCRdb table, and some are missing; sequencing was by immunoSEQ multiplex PCR. Of tens of thousands of clones listed, about 80% were seen once; the top ten hold about 6%. V gave up 3 bases and J gave up 0 bases; unmatched junction bases: 1. The germline gives CDR1 MNHEY, CDR2 SMNVEV (reference sequence). The CDR3 runs 14 residues. Here the sequenced sample was unsorted PBMCs, taken 3.4 years after starting antiretroviral therapy. The chain links TRBV27 to TRBJ2-7; 8 bases are shared with TRBD2. This receptor was identified in a man aged 30 to 45 with HIV. CDR3 sequence (DNA): TGTGCCAGCAGTTTTAGCGGGGACTCCTACGAGCAGTACTTC. Its protein product is CASSFSGDSYEQYF.